These 16 T cell receptor beta chains came from one sample sequenced in a study of radiotherapy plus CTLA-4 blockade in lung cancer. TCRdb keeps only in-frame clones here, not all; method: immunoSEQ multiplex PCR. The repertoire includes 85,000 to 130,000 clones, more than 70% of them detected once, and less than 2.5% sits in the top ten. The sequenced sample was peripheral blood, obtained from a patient treated with radiotherapy plus ipilimumab. Source of these receptors: a human donor with non-small cell lung cancer that progressed on radiotherapy plus ipilimumab. Some clones in this sample may be carry-over from other donors' samples.

The chain recombines TRBV5-4 with TRBJ1-2; 7 bases match TRBD1. CDR1 is SGHNT and CDR2 is YYREEE in the germline V gene (reference sequence). J gave up 4 bases and V 2 bases, and 8 bases lay outside the gene matches. The CDR3 has 15 amino acids. CDR3 protein: CASSLTKQGSYGYTF. The CDR3 DNA reads as TGTGCCAGCAGCTTAACAAAACAGGGGAGCTATGGCTACACCTTC.

This sequence joins TRBV27 and TRBJ1-3, with D hard to call. In germline, CDR1 is MNHEY, CDR2 SMNVEV (reference sequence). V lost 5 bases and J 8 bases, leaving 25 bases between the germline ends. This CDR3 is 17 amino acids long. CDR3 region: CASSPHPSGQKGDTIYF. The CDR3 nucleotides are TGTGCCAGCAGTCCCCATCCGAGCGGGCAGAAAGGTGACACCATATATTTT.

The V and J genes are TRBV19 and TRBJ1-5; 8 positions agree with TRBD1. This CDR3 is built from 15 residues. Unmatched junction bases numbered 9, after V lost 4 bases and J lost 7 bases. Germline-derived CDR1 and CDR2 are LNHDA and SQIVND (reference sequence). CDR3 nucleotide sequence: TGTGCCAGTAGTAATCTGGGACAGGAGAACCAGCCCCAGCATTTT. Encoded protein: CASSNLGQENQPQHF. The full variable domain, in which reference TRBV19 and TRBJ1-5 provide the parts outside the CDR3, is DGGITQSPKYLFRKEGQNVTLSCEQNLNHDAMYWYRQDPGQGLRLIYYSQIVNDFQKGDIAEGYSVSREKKESFPLTVTSAQKNPTAFYLCASSNLGQENQPQHFGDGTRLSIL.

V usage is TRBV28 and J usage is TRBJ2-7, with 10 bases lining up with TRBD1. The V segment lost 8 bases and the J segment 9 bases; nucleotides outside the gene matches: 13. There are 14 residues in the CDR3. CDR1 and CDR2 from the germline V gene are MDHEN and SYDVKM. The CDR3 sequence: CASHGQGGNSGQYF. CDR3 sequence (DNA): TGTGCCAGCCATGGACAGGGGGGTAATAGTGGGCAGTACTTC.

The rearrangement links TRBV7-9 to TRBJ1-1; TRBD1 aligns across 7 bases. The CDR3 loop spans 13 amino acids. The germline gives CDR1 SEHNR, CDR2 FQNEAQ (reference sequence). V dropped 1 base and J dropped 12; count of bases not matched to a gene: 8. CDR3 in DNA: TGTGCCAGCAGCTTAGGTGGGGACAGCCGCCCTTTCTTT. It translates to CASSLGGDSRPFF. Full variable domain (outside the CDR3, taken from reference TRBV7-9 and TRBJ1-1): DTGVSQNPRHKITKRGQNVTFRCDPISEHNRLYWYRQTLGQGPEFLTYFQNEAQLEKSRLLSDRFSAERPKGSFSTLEIQRTEQGDSAMYLCASSLGGDSRPFFGQGTRLTVV.

This rearrangement joins TRBV6-1 to TRBJ2-1; 9 bases fit TRBD2. The CDR3 has 14 amino acids. V was pared by 6 bases and J by 7 bases, with 7 bases of the junction left unmatched. Per germline, CDR1 MNHNS and CDR2 SASEGT. In DNA form, the CDR3 reads TGTGCCAGCAGCGGGACTAGCTTCGGGAATGAGCAGTTCTTC. It translates to CASSGTSFGNEQFF.

This clone has only one observation. V is TRBV5-6 and J is TRBJ2-5; 11 bases align to TRBD2. CDR1 SGHDT and CDR2 YYEEEE come from the germline V gene. This CDR3 contains 16 residues. J was trimmed by 3 bases and V by 1 base; bases with no gene match: 5. As DNA, the CDR3 is TGTGCCAGCAGCTTGCTGGCTAGCGGGGGGAAAGAGACCCAGTACTTC. Protein sequence: CASSLLASGGKETQYF.

The chain recombines TRBV28 with TRBJ2-1, with D maybe TRBD2 (6 bases). The length of the CDR3 is 15 residues. The ends were cut back, 2 bases at V and 7 bases at J, with 15 bases in the middle. Germline CDR1 and CDR2: MDHEN and SYDVKM. CDR3 sequence: CASSLGGSWTNEQFF. The CDR3 DNA reads as TGTGCCAGCAGTTTAGGGGGGTCCTGGACAAATGAGCAGTTCTTC.

The chain couples TRBV13 to TRBJ2-7; D uncertain. The germline V gene encodes CDR1 PRHDT and CDR2 FYEKMQ (reference sequence). Trimming took off 2 bases at V and 2 bases at J, with 28 bases between the two ends. This CDR3 is built from 20 residues. CDR3 nucleotides: TGTGCCAGCAGCTTAACGGCGCCGGACCTCAGTTCTCCAATGGCCTACGAGCAGTACTTC. Its translation: CASSLTAPDLSSPMAYEQYF. Combining the CDR3 with reference TRBV13 and TRBJ2-7 gives the whole variable domain AAGVIQSPRHLIKEKRETATLKCYPIPRHDTVYWYQQGPGQDPQFLISFYEKMQSDKGSIPDRFSAQQFSDYHSELNMSSLELGDSALYFCASSLTAPDLSSPMAYEQYFGPGTRLTVT.

The V call is TRBV7-3, the J call TRBJ2-3; D uncertain. The V and J ends lost 1 base and 6 bases respectively, with 17 bases between them. The germline V gene encodes CDR1 SGHTA and CDR2 FQGTGA. This CDR3 comprises 16 residues. CDR3 sequence reads: CASSLMGVRWSDTQYF. CDR3 nucleotides: TGTGCCAGCAGCTTAATGGGCGTCCGCTGGAGCGATACGCAGTATTTT.

The V gene is TRBV5-5, the J gene TRBJ1-6; D uncertain. The V end lost 1 base, the J end lost 10 bases, and 15 bases lay between the germline ends. The length of the CDR3 is 15 residues. Germline loops: CDR1 SGHKS, CDR2 YYEKEE (reference sequence). CDR3: CASSLSALGGSPLHF. Here the CDR3 DNA reads TGTGCCAGCAGCTTGTCTGCTCTCGGTGGATCACCCCTCCACTTT.

J is TRBJ2-7 and V is TRBV4-1; D gene ambiguous. Trimming shortened V by 2 bases and J by 0 bases, and 20 bases separated the two germline ends. In germline, CDR1 is MGHRA, CDR2 YSYEKL. CDR3 length equals 18 residues. CDR3 coding DNA: TGCGCCAGCAGCCAACAACCCCCGCTTGCACTTCTCTCCTACGAGCAGTACTTC. This codes for CASSQQPPLALLSYEQYF.

The chain links TRBV2 to TRBJ1-5, with D tentatively TRBD1 (6 bases). V gave up 6 bases and J gave up 6 bases, with 15 bases separating them. The length of the CDR3 is 14 residues. From germline, CDR1 is SNHLY and CDR2 FYNNEI. The CDR3, as DNA: TGTGCCAGCAGCGTGGGACATCTTCCTCAGCCCCAGCATTTT. It translates to CASSVGHLPQPQHF.

This sequence joins TRBV5-5 and TRBJ1-6; 8 nucleotides align to TRBD1. The CDR3 is 16 residues long. Germline V gives CDR1 SGHKS, CDR2 YYEKEE (reference sequence). Germline trimming cut 0 bases from V and 14 bases from J; bases unmatched to any gene: 13. CDR3 region: CASSLAGGTGSFTLHF. CDR3 coding DNA: TGTGCCAGCAGCTTGGCCGGGGGGACAGGATCTTTCACCCTCCACTTT.

The chain employs TRBV29-1 and TRBJ2-1, with TRBD2 matching over 11 bases. This CDR3 contains 14 residues. V trimming: 7 bases; J trimming: 3 bases; junction bases outside the gene matches: 5. The germline V gene encodes CDR1 SQVTM and CDR2 ANQGSEA. CDR3 amino acids: CSAPGLAVYNEQFF. CDR3 nucleotides: TGCAGCGCACCGGGACTAGCGGTCTACAATGAGCAGTTCTTC.

J is TRBJ2-1 and V is TRBV4-3, with 9 bases aligning to TRBD1. CDR1 and CDR2 (germline): LGHNA, YSLEER. CDR3 length equals 14 residues. V lost 4 bases and J lost 7; bases outside the gene matches: 5. CDR3 DNA sequence: TGCGCCAGCAGCCTTCGGGACAGGGTGAATGAGCAGTTCTTC. Translating it yields CASSLRDRVNEQFF.